A single sample is the source of the 14 T cell receptor beta chains below, sequenced in a study of Graves' ophthalmopathy and Graves' hyperthyroidism. TCR beta CDR3 amplification used RNA transcripts. HTBI-primed RT-PCR formed the first round, and a multiplex PCR formed the second. TCRdb ran MiXCR on the multiplex PCR reads and lists one entry per CDR3 protein. The data contain 300,000 or so distinct CDR3 sequences, roughly 15% of them singletons. Specimen: peripheral blood. The receptors originated from an adult man with Graves' ophthalmopathy.

This clonotype was seen ten or more times. The rearrangement joins TRBV6-2 or TRBV6-3 to TRBJ2-5; D not resolved. V shed 5 bases and J shed 2 bases, with 12 bases lying between them. CDR3 length: 14 residues. The germline CDR1 and CDR2 sequences are MNHEY and SVGEGT. The CDR3 DNA follows: TGTGCCAGCAGTCCGTCTGGGCTTCAAGAGACCCAGTACTTC. This translates into CASSPSGLQETQYF.

V gene TRBV6-1 combines with J gene TRBJ1-2, with D possibly TRBD1 on 6 matching bases. Germline V gene lookup returns CDR1 MNHNS and CDR2 SASEGT. V lost 1 base, J lost 5 bases, and 20 bases lay in between. The CDR3 has 17 residues. The CDR3 reads CASSEGVSVGGTYGYTF. The CDR3 DNA reads TGTGCCAGCAGTGAAGGGGTTAGCGTCGGGGGCACATATGGCTACACCTTC.

In its sample, this clonotype was seen many times. The genes are TRBV6-2 or TRBV6-3 and TRBJ1-2, with D hard to call. Germline values: CDR1 MNHEY, CDR2 SVGEGT. V gave up 5 bases and J gave up 4 bases, with 17 bases separating them. The CDR3 sequence is 15 residues long. The CDR3 is CASSTTLTTPYGYTF. The CDR3 nucleotides are TGTGCCAGCAGTACGACTTTGACAACCCCCTATGGCTACACCTTC.

This clonotype was recorded at least ten times. This chain joins TRBV5-1 and TRBJ1-1; D call uncertain. The CDR3 totals 13 residues. V dropped 4 bases and J dropped 5 bases, with 12 bases sitting between them. The V gene's germline CDR1 is SGHRS and CDR2 YFSETQ. The CDR3 region has the DNA TGCGCCAGCAGCCCAACTCCGGGGACTGAAGCTTTCTTT. This codes for CASSPTPGTEAFF.

This clonotype was detected many times. The V and J genes are TRBV11-3 and TRBJ2-2; D remains ambiguous. Germline assignment: CDR1 SGHNT and CDR2 YENEEA. The CDR3 consists of 14 residues. V was pared by 5 bases and J by 8 bases, with 15 bases between. The CDR3 coding sequence is TGTGCCAGCAGCCCTAACAGCGTGGGGGGGGAGCTGTTTTTT. This sequence encodes CASSPNSVGGELFF.

This clonotype has at least ten counts. The V gene is TRBV4-3, the J gene TRBJ1-2, with a possible D match to TRBD1 (6 bases). This CDR3 spans 13 amino acids. V was shortened by 1 base and J by 6 bases, with 9 bases between the two germline ends. The germline V gene has CDR1 LGHNA and CDR2 YSLEER. The CDR3 region has the DNA TGCGCCAGCAGCCAAGGGGGGCAGGATGGCTACACCTTC. As protein: CASSQGGQDGYTF.

The rearrangement links TRBV6-5 to TRBJ1-2; D remains unclear. V was cut by 6 bases and J by 4 bases, with 12 bases left in between. Germline lookup yields CDR1 MNHEY and CDR2 SVGAGI. The CDR3 sequence is 13 residues long. For the CDR3, the DNA is TGTGCCAGCAGCTTACAGTTGGCCTATGGCTACACCTTC. Its protein product is CASSLQLAYGYTF.

CDR3 nucleotide sequence: TGTGCCAGCAGTTCGGGACAGGGGGCGCCCCAAGAGACCCAGTACTTC. Translated, it gives CASSSGQGAPQETQYF. The V and J genes are TRBV6-2 or TRBV6-3 and TRBJ2-5, with 12 bases lining up with TRBD1. Germline V lookup: CDR1 MNHEY, CDR2 SVGEGT. This CDR3 contains 16 residues. The V and J ends lost 4 bases and 1 base, in that order; junction bases with no gene match: 4.

At least ten counts were recorded for this clonotype. The chain has TRBV29-1 and TRBJ2-7; the D gene is possibly TRBD1 (5 bases). The V end was cut by 4 bases, the J end by 1 base, with 14 bases between. Germline assignment: CDR1 SQVTM and CDR2 ANQGSEA. The CDR3 contains 14 residues. The CDR3 region is CSVVQVIPSYEQYF. Here the CDR3 DNA reads TGCAGCGTTGTACAGGTTATCCCATCCTACGAGCAGTACTTC.

This clonotype was counted ten times or more. The chain joins TRBV19 to TRBJ1-2, with D hard to call. V gave up 1 base and J gave up 0 bases, with 9 bases separating them. Germline-derived CDR1 and CDR2 are LNHDA and SQIVND (reference sequence). This CDR3 comprises 15 residues. The CDR3 region is CASSIAAITNYGYTF. The CDR3 DNA follows: TGTGCCAGTAGTATAGCGGCAATTACTAACTATGGCTACACCTTC.

This chain uses TRBV21-1 with TRBJ2-7. TRBV21-1 counts as a pseudogene. The CDR3 is made up of 20 amino acids. The CDR3 loop reads CASSYKNPLYRVGGPYEQYF. The DNA for the CDR3 is TGTGCCAGCAGTTACAAGAACCCACTTTATCGAGTGGGAGGGCCATACGAGCAGTACTTC.

This clonotype showed up many times. The chain employs TRBV28 and TRBJ1-2; possibly TRBD1 for D (6 bases). Germline CDR1 MDHEN, CDR2 SYDVKM. Trimming took off 4 bases at V and 6 bases at J, with 15 bases between the two ends. CDR3 length: 14 residues. The CDR3 sequence: CASSSMTGKHGYTF. The CDR3 DNA sequence: TGTGCCAGCAGTTCCATGACAGGAAAGCATGGCTACACCTTC.

This clonotype was seen many times. The gene calls are TRBV2 and TRBJ2-2; D remains ambiguous. Trimming shortened V by 7 bases and J by 2 bases, and 11 bases separated the two germline ends. CDR1 is SNHLY, CDR2 FYNNEI, per germline. This CDR3 region has 14 residues. The CDR3 coding sequence is TGTGCCAGCAAGGATCCGGGTAACACCGGGGAGCTGTTTTTT. Residues: CASKDPGNTGELFF.

This clonotype was seen many times. The chain uses TRBV20-1 and TRBJ2-5; D gene uncertain. The CDR3 covers 13 residues. CDR1 and CDR2 from the germline V gene are DFQATT and SNEGSKA (reference sequence). V was trimmed by 8 bases and J by 3 bases, leaving 16 bases between them. DNA of the CDR3: TGCAGTATTAGGATTGCCATTAAAGAGACCCAGTACTTC. It encodes CSIRIAIKETQYF.